This TCR beta chain was observed in a study of cytomegalovirus exposure and HLA in healthy donors (dated by TCRdb to 2016 to 2017). General notes on the study: According to an earlier analysis of 550 to 750 of the donors, some 180 million T cells yielded 100 million or so unique TCR beta sequences and approximately 300 Gb of sequence data. Using immunosequencing, the study profiled T cell repertoires from about 610 subjects and related those repertoires to cytomegalovirus serostatus. The study combined high-throughput TCR immunosequencing, statistical association of individual TCRs with disease status, and machine learning to predict cytomegalovirus infection status. Roughly 5 DR-DQ haplotypes were handled as single units for association and clustering, since linkage in the cohort was strong. The genetic ancestry cluster associated with self-reported Caucasian donors included about 84% of the roughly 410 genotyped donors. In an earlier analysis of roughly 600 of the donors, high-throughput TCR beta sequencing was used to judge whether each TCR beta V gene segment behaved as functional or pseudogenic. Among a few hundred genotyped donors of the cohort, an average of approximately 250,000 unique TCR beta nucleotide sequences were sequenced per donor, 15% to 20% of them non-productive. A later analysis re-examined previously published TCR beta repertoires from more than 550 donors and added high-resolution HLA genotyping to investigate patterns of TCR occurrence. Every discovery cohort repertoire had been produced on one sequencing platform. Rather than drawing on any new phenotypic data, the later analysis identified candidate immune exposures from TCR beta sequences and the way those sequences occurred across donors. The study aimed to test whether signatures of past pathogen exposure could be identified by cataloging public T cell receptors. A later genetic analysis took genome-wide SNP genotypes for about 55% of the roughly 700 donors and used that subset as a discovery cohort. Roughly 300 gigabases of sequencing data and around 88 million unique TCR sequences made up an early release that covered fewer than 650 HLA-typed donors. Typing coverage differed by locus: A, B, C, DRB1 and DQB1 were typed in roughly 629-630 donors, DQA1 in 522, DPA1 in nearly 610, and DPB1 in approximately 450. Donor age, sex, ethnicity and CMV serostatus were compiled together with the repertoire data. HLA typing included class I and class II loci at four-digit resolution. Along with the 666-subject first cohort, a separate validation cohort of over a hundred different subjects was used. Overall study results and their limits: In this cohort, only TCR beta chains were sequenced, and detectable features were limited by the absence of alpha or paired-chain data. In an earlier analysis of roughly 500 of the donors, most TCR beta V segments appeared in productive rearrangements about 87% or about 30% of the time, broadly matching IMGT annotations. In a later analysis, most CMV-associated TCR beta chains were found to appear HLA-restricted, with HLA associations seemingly driven largely by CMV exposure. It was suggested by the authors that the approach could potentially be generalized to other disease states and immunological phenotypes. Compared with equally common non-associated chains, HLA-associated TCR beta chains in a later analysis were more clonally expanded and had lower generation probabilities. Because some donors lacked HLA typing at each locus, the association tests relied only on the typed subset. Immune exposure information for the cohort was limited to CMV serostatus. Linkage disequilibrium might explain the correlated functional status among segregating V segments, but an unknown experimental factor could not be ruled out. The study listed approximately 150 TCR beta chains as associated with cytomegalovirus. A later analysis found that TCR association rates varied across HLA loci, with DRB1 alleles showing the most associated TCRs and HLA-C alleles the fewest. In a later genetic analysis, a missense DCLRE1C variant was associated with V-gene and J-gene trimming of TCR beta chains, and the association was replicated in an independent cohort. A few of the identified cytomegalovirus-associated TCR beta chains were confirmed in vitro to be specific for cytomegalovirus antigens. Roughly 17 rarely observed V segments, including chromosome 9 orphons, were excluded from the earlier analysis of several hundred of the donors because counts were too low. A further reported finding was that TCR beta sequences accurately predicted the HLA-A and HLA-B alleles for most subjects in the first cohort. Most TCR sequences were seen in very few donors, while some public TCRs were found in many individuals. Assigning TCR associations to individual alleles was difficult when HLA alleles, especially DR and DQ, strongly co-occurred. Specific HLA alleles were associated with 16,951 TCR beta sequences at a false discovery rate of 0.05 in a later analysis. A cluster of highly shared sequence variants was judged likely to be a technical artifact of the sequencing pipeline. According to a later genetic analysis, donors in an Asian-associated ancestry cluster had fewer N-insertions in productive TCRs than the approximately 650-donor mean. Presence/absence analyses assumed roughly uniform sequencing depth across donors, an assumption that may not hold. Several of the top co-occurrence clusters appeared to be linked to parvovirus B19, influenza, CMV and Epstein-Barr virus, according to a later analysis. Cytomegalovirus status was reported to be diagnosed by the classifier with high specificity and sensitivity in both the original and validation cohorts.

In total, fewer than 750 healthy bone marrow donors made up the cohort. Cohort members were all nominally healthy when sampled, although unrecorded immune exposures were likely present. The donor tested CMV seronegative and was one of the 352 seronegative cohort members. A peripheral blood sample was collected from each donor, and TCR beta sequencing was performed on peripheral blood mononuclear cells. The Qiagen DNeasy Blood Extraction Kit was used to extract genomic DNA from the blood cell samples. Library creation used the immunoSEQ multiplex PCR assay. For the multiplex PCR, a mixture combining 60 forward primers for TCR Vbeta segments and 13 reverse primers for TCR Jbeta segments was used. A multiplex PCR assay on genomic DNA amplified the CDR3 region of rearranged TCR beta genes. The amplified TCR beta libraries were sequenced on the Illumina HiSeq System as 87-base-pair reads. Turning to the authors' computational methods: Across the 640 or so repertoires, a later analysis counted about 81 million unique TCR beta chains, around 11 million of which were shared by at least two donors. To remove PCR and sequencing errors, raw reads were error-corrected and collapsed into unique sequences using a nearest-neighbor algorithm that merged closely related sequences. To assign V, D and J gene segments, CDR3 sequences were aligned to IMGT reference sequences. For a sequence to be retained, at least a six-nucleotide match to both a V gene segment and a J gene segment was required. Rearrangements were called productive when the CDR3 lacked stop codons and stayed in frame with V and J; all others were non-productive. CDR3 was defined by IMGT convention, running from the second conserved V-encoded cysteine to the conserved J-encoded phenylalanine. In an earlier analysis of around 540 of the donors, sequences lacking an unambiguous match to a single V gene segment were excluded. An earlier analysis of a few hundred of the donors classified V segments as functional when productive rearrangements were above 56.7% and as segregating when the standard deviation between donors was above 5%. A statistical classification framework was built for diagnosing cytomegalovirus status from the catalog of TCR beta chain sequences. In a later analysis, V and J genes were assigned by comparing TCR nucleotide sequences against IMGT/GENE-DB human TR gene sequences. Using the TCRdist pipeline, a later analysis assigned CDR3 sequences along with most-parsimonious VDJ recombination scenarios. In a later analysis, each TCR beta chain was defined by its CDR3 amino acid sequence together with its V-gene family, and reads lacking a unique V-gene family were excluded. As a way to deal with suspected cross-contamination and a sequencing artifact, a later analysis dropped approximately 590 nucleotide sequences that were highly shared and had low generation probability. A later analysis calculated a clonal expansion index for each public chain from normalized within-repertoire ranks of inferred template counts. A later analysis computed generation probabilities with a VDJ recombination model fitted to out-of-frame rearrangements, and checked the results against IGoR. In a later analysis, hypergeometric tests were used to score TCR-TCR, TCR-HLA and TCR-CMV co-occurrence, with a repertoire-size bias correction applied to TCR pairs. False discovery rates were estimated in a later analysis by permuting HLA or CMV assignments 20 times. A later analysis grouped co-occurring TCRs with DBSCAN, adding TCRdist sequence similarity when clustering within HLA-allele-positive subsets. Repertoires with fewer than 30,000 or more than 120,000 public chains, plus five repertoires with anomalous nucleotide sharing, were excluded from co-occurrence clustering. Imported from immuneACCESS, the table was reduced by TCRdb to in-frame sequences with V and J called. These copies leave out some clones; in studies compared against another copy, an unresolved V gene accounts for under half, and the cause of the remainder is not known. Clonal size and the V and J genes are those of that table, whereas D and trimming came from the DNA. In this sample the table shows fewer than 250,000 clones, roughly 80% of which occur a single time. The ten most abundant clones make up approximately 2.9% of the sample.

Of note for this clone: It lacks a known antigen. No base quality information exists; no much larger clone differs at one position.

Source material: PBMCs. This TCR came from a man aged 25-45 years in good health and CMV-seronegative.

The DNA sequence is as follows: TGTGCCAGCAGTGGGACAGCTAATTCACCCCTCCACTTT. Translated, this is CASSGTANSPLHF. Recombination connected TRBV2 to TRBJ1-6; a tentative D match to TRBD1 spans 6 bases. The junction shows trimming of 4 bases on V and 6 bases on J, plus 7 bases between the germline ends. CDR1 and CDR2 are drawn from the germline V gene: SNHLY, FYNNEI. The CDR3 measures 13 amino acids from cysteine to phenylalanine. The kept DNA is CDR3 alone, 39 bases in frame from the first base.